These T cell receptor beta chains were read from a single sample in a study of CD8 T cells in Susac syndrome. TCRdb reanalysed the immunoSEQ multiplex PCR reads using MiXCR and keeps one entry per CDR3 protein. Altogether more than 100,000 distinct CDR3 sequences are present, roughly 94% being singletons, with the ten largest covering about 0.28%. Input material: CD8+ T cells from PBMCs. The receptors shown here come from a human donor with Susac syndrome. Both conserved end residues are part of each CDR3. A D gene is named only where the DNA matches it firmly. Where a row states a size, it is once, few, many or the class of an expanded clone; other rows omit it.

>-|TRBJ2-7|TRBV24-1|-
TGTGCCACCCCCGAGGCGGACAGCATCTACGAGCAGTACTTC
CATPEADSIYEQYF
>-|TRBJ2-7|TRBV12-3/TRBV12-4|-
TGTGCCAGCACCACCTCCTGGGGGCACTCCTACGAGCAGTACTTC
CASTTSWGHSYEQYF
>-|TRBJ2-2|TRBV5-1|TRBD1
TGCGCCAGCCGACAGGGGAACACCGGGGAGCTGTTTTTT
CASRQGNTGELFF
>-|TRBJ1-2|TRBV5-6|-
TGTGCCAGCAGCTCCCTAACCGGGACGGCCTTTTATGGCTACACCTTC
CASSSLTGTAFYGYTF
>once|TRBJ1-5|TRBV6-1|TRBD1
TGTGCCACCAGAATTGGTGGGACAGGGGATAGCAATCAGCCCCAGCATTTT
CATRIGGTGDSNQPQHF
>-|TRBJ2-1|TRBV20-1|-
TGCAGTGCTAGAGATCCAGGGCTTACTGAGCAGTTCTTC
CSARDPGLTEQFF
>-|TRBJ2-7|TRBV4-1|TRBD2
TGCGCCAGCAGCCAACGACTAGCGGGGTCCTACGAGCAGTACTTC
CASSQRLAGSYEQYF
>-|TRBJ2-1|TRBV29-1|TRBD2
TGCAGCGTTACGGGGGGGAAAGAAGAGCAGTTCTTC
CSVTGGKEEQFF
>-|TRBJ2-6|TRBV27|-
TGTGCCTCTGCAGCTGGGGCCAACGTCCTGACTTTC
CASAAGANVLTF
>once|TRBJ2-7|TRBV27|-
TGTGCCAGCAGTTGGTCAGGGGCCTACGAGCAGTACTTC
CASSWSGAYEQYF
>-|TRBJ1-5|TRBV7-9|-
TGTGCCAGCAGCTTAGAGGCTGGGCCCCAGCATTTT
CASSLEAGPQHF
>-|TRBJ2-7|TRBV25-1|TRBD1
TGTGCCAGCAGTGAAGGACAGGGCCCCTCCTACGAGCAGTACTTC
CASSEGQGPSYEQYF
>-|TRBJ2-1|TRBV4-3|TRBD1
TGCGCCAGCAGCCAAGATGGGGGCGGGACAGGGACTTACAATGAGCAGTTCTTC
CASSQDGGGTGTYNEQFF
>-|TRBJ2-2|TRBV20-1|TRBD1
TGCAGTGCCCTTACCCGACAGGGTAACACCGGGGAGCTGTTTTTT
CSALTRQGNTGELFF
>-|TRBJ2-5|TRBV12-3/TRBV12-4|TRBD2
TGTGCCAGCATTTCTGGCGGGAGCCAAGAGACCCAGTACTTC
CASISGGSQETQYF
>-|TRBJ1-2|TRBV5-6|-
TGTGCCAGCAGCCTCGGGGGGCCAGGGGCAAACTATGGCTACACCTTC
CASSLGGPGANYGYTF
>-|TRBJ1-2|TRBV6-5|-
TGTGCCAGCAGCGCCTCCCCGCGGGACTATGGCTACACCTTC
CASSASPRDYGYTF
>-|TRBJ2-1|TRBV9|-
TGTGCCAGCAGCGCCACAGGGAATGAGCAGTTCTTC
CASSATGNEQFF
>-|TRBJ2-7|TRBV15|TRBD1
TGTGCCACCAGCCTGGGACAGGGGGCTTACGAGCAGTACTTC
CATSLGQGAYEQYF
>-|TRBJ2-5|TRBV7-2|-
TGTGCCAGCAGCTTAGCGCACAGCCAAGAGACCCAGTACTTC
CASSLAHSQETQYF
>-|TRBJ2-3|TRBV6-5|TRBD2
TGTGCCAGCAGTTCGACCGGGACTAGCCAGTATTTT
CASSSTGTSQYF
>-|TRBJ2-5|TRBV5-6|-
TGTGCCAGCAGCTGGAGTTCGGGGCTTACGGAGACCCAGTACTTC
CASSWSSGLTETQYF
>-|TRBJ1-1|TRBV12-3/TRBV12-4|-
TGTGCCAGCAGCCCAGATGAAGCTTTCTTT
CASSPDEAFF
>-|TRBJ2-3|TRBV14|TRBD2
TGTGCCAGCAGCCAACTTAGCGGGGGCACAGATACGCAGTATTTT
CASSQLSGGTDTQYF
>-|TRBJ1-6|TRBV7-2|TRBD1
TGTGCCAGCAGTTCGGGACAGGGGGCTGGTTCACCCCTCCACTTT
CASSSGQGAGSPLHF
>-|TRBJ2-3|TRBV13|-
TGTGCCAGCCTATCCGGGACAACCACAGATACGCAGTATTTT
CASLSGTTTDTQYF
>-|TRBJ2-1|TRBV7-2|-
TGTGCCAGCAGTGACGGGGGTAGCTCCTACAATGAGCAGTTCTTC
CASSDGGSSYNEQFF